The clone carrying this T cell receptor beta chain was counted only a few times. Antigen unknown. Germline CDR1 SEHNR, CDR2 FQNEAQ (reference sequence). Trimming took 5 bases from V and 2 from J; bases not matched to a gene: 4. This CDR3 is built from 15 residues. The sample originates from a study of CD8 T cells in ankylosing spondylitis. Study results and caveats: Disease-linked clones displayed a CD8+ phenotype and appeared relatively rarely in peripheral blood.

It was by quantitative 5'-RACE with molecular barcodes that TCR beta libraries were made. TCRdb re-called the 5' RACE reads through MiXCR, storing one row per CDR3 protein. The repertoire has just over 350,000 distinct CDR3 sequences, 20% to 25% of them found once; the top ten carry 13%. Sequencing used blood, either unsorted or a sorted T cell fraction (not recorded which). The V and J genes are TRBV7-9 and TRBJ1-1, with TRBD1 identical over 11 bases. The sequence was obtained from a male donor with ankylosing spondylitis or in good health (not recorded which). CDR3 sequence reads: CASSVGQGANTEAFF. As DNA, the CDR3 is TGTGCCAGCAGCGTAGGACAGGGGGCCAACACTGAAGCTTTCTTT.